This TCR beta chain emerged from a study of blood T cell repertoires in COVID-19. Trimming removed 1 base from V and 0 bases from J; junction bases left unmatched: 5. Germline-derived CDR1 and CDR2 are SGHRS and YFSETQ. The CDR3 has 18 amino acids. The data were produced by immunoSEQ multiplex PCR, yet TCRdb's version contains in-frame clones alone and is incomplete. The data contain about 29,000 clones, about three quarters of them singletons. The chain links TRBV5-1 to TRBJ2-6; 9 nucleotides line up with TRBD1. The TCR originated in a woman in her seventies with active or convalescent COVID-19. The sequenced sample consisted of peripheral blood. This chain's CDR3 is CASSLLGTGHSGANVLTF. The CDR3 DNA reads TGCGCCAGCAGCTTGTTAGGGACAGGGCACTCTGGGGCCAACGTCCTGACTTTC.